This entry features one T cell receptor (beta chain) sequence. No antigen is known for it. TCRdb reprocessed the reads with MiXCR, giving one entry per CDR3 protein. The sample includes roughly 640,000 distinct CDR3 sequences, roughly a quarter of them seen just once. These data are taken from a study of T cell repertoires in cytomegalovirus infection. Germline V lookup: CDR1 MDHEN, CDR2 SYDVKM. This CDR3 has 17 residues. J gave up 0 bases and V 3 bases, and 8 bases lay outside the gene matches. General study results and limits: Clonotypes of TCR beta that were HLA-C-restricted and CMV-specific dominated the ex vivo response.

The TCR originated in a human donor in good health (CMV status not recorded). Some clones in this sample may be carry-over from other donors' samples. Sample: CD8+ T cells from PBMCs. V gene TRBV28 combines with J gene TRBJ2-3, with 8 bases lining up with TRBD1. The CDR3 is CASSFDMQGASTDTQYF. The CDR3 nucleotides read TGTGCCAGCAGTTTCGACATGCAGGGGGCGAGCACAGATACGCAGTATTTT.